This T cell receptor beta chain was observed in a study of cytomegalovirus exposure and HLA in healthy donors. The study, taken as a whole, reports: The authors listed around 150 TCR beta chains as cytomegalovirus-associated. For TCR beta chains, V- and J-gene trimming was later linked to a missense DCLRE1C variant.

Germline CDR1 LGHNA, CDR2 YSLEER. The CDR3 has 17 residues. V shed 1 base, J shed 0 bases, and the junction held 4 bases outside the gene matches. A few counts support this clone. Its antigen is still unknown. Each of the donors was a healthy bone marrow donor. 13 Jbeta primers and 60 Vbeta primers were used for the PCR. Sequencing used immunoSEQ multiplex PCR; TCRdb keeps in-frame clones, though not all of them. The data show some 99,000 clones, approximately 76% seen once. V usage is TRBV4-3 and J usage is TRBJ1-4; 8 positions agree with TRBD1. The sequencing input was PBMCs. The sequence was obtained from a man aged 35 to 55 in good health and CMV-seronegative. For the CDR3, the DNA is TGCGCCAGCAGCCAAGTTACAGGGGGTACAACTAATGAAAAACTGTTTTTT. This gives the protein CASSQVTGGTTNEKLFF.